This TCR beta chain is drawn from a study of OX40 agonist ivuxolimab in advanced cancers. For the study at large: One patient with hepatocellular carcinoma and two with cutaneous melanoma, three in all, had partial responses.

V was trimmed by 0 bases and J by 0 bases, leaving 9 bases between them. The CDR3 is made up of 16 amino acids. Germline CDR1 KGHSH, CDR2 LQKENI. The study sampled blood at baseline, cycle 4 day 1, and cycle 7 day 1. Profiled with immunoSEQ multiplex PCR; TCRdb holds only in-frame clones, not every one. In the table there are tens of thousands of clones, 79% of which are singletons. Sample: CD4+ or CD8+ T cells sorted from blood, taken in a trial of the OX40 agonist ivuxolimab. The chain is built from TRBV18 and TRBJ1-5; the D is unclear. The TCR originated in an adult with an advanced solid tumor such as melanoma, head and neck, liver or kidney cancer. CDR3 loop: CASSPPRANSNQPQHF. Written as DNA, the CDR3 is TGTGCCAGCTCACCACCGAGGGCAAATAGCAATCAGCCCCAGCATTTT.